The 5 T cell receptor beta chains below all came from one sample that was sequenced in a study of T cell responses to AZD1222 COVID-19 vaccine. The table came from immunoSEQ multiplex PCR; TCRdb's copy has only in-frame clones and leaves some out. The repertoire holds more than 95,000 clones, with 89% as singletons. The sample in question was peripheral blood, obtained on day 0 of AZD1222 vaccination. Receptors were obtained from an adult in good health.

V is TRBV19 and J is TRBJ1-6; 9 nucleotides agree with TRBD1. CDR1 is LNHDA, CDR2 SQIVND, per germline (reference sequence). The CDR3 runs 14 residues. The trim removed 10 bases at V and 6 bases at J, leaving 7 bases unmatched. DNA for the CDR3: TGTGCCACCCGACGACAGGGGGTTAATTCACCCCTCCACTTT. Translation gives CATRRQGVNSPLHF. Filled out from reference TRBV19 and TRBJ1-6, the complete variable domain reads DGGITQSPKYLFRKEGQNVTLSCEQNLNHDAMYWYRQDPGQGLRLIYYSQIVNDFQKGDIAEGYSVSREKKESFPLTVTSAQKNPTAFYLCATRRQGVNSPLHFGNGTRLTVT.

This clone occurred once. The rearrangement uses TRBV7-9 and TRBJ2-7, with D possibly TRBD2 on 6 matching bases. This CDR3 comprises 16 residues. Trimming cost V 5 bases and J 1 base, with 18 bases left between them. From germline, CDR1 is SEHNR and CDR2 FQNEAQ (reference sequence). The DNA for the CDR3 is TGTGCCAGCAGCACACCTCGTCTTAGCGGTTCCTACGAGCAGTACTTC. Encoded protein: CASSTPRLSGSYEQYF.

This chain joins TRBV5-1 and TRBJ2-1; 12 bases fit TRBD2. Per germline, CDR1 SGHRS and CDR2 YFSETQ. The junction had 5 bases not matched to a gene; V was cut back by 0 bases and J by 10 bases. This CDR3 is built from 15 residues. The CDR3 DNA is TGCGCCAGCAGCTTGGAGGGACTAGCGGGTCAGGAGCAGTTCTTC. Translating gives CASSLEGLAGQEQFF.

The chain combines TRBV27 with TRBJ1-1, with TRBD1 identical over 8 bases. The CDR3 has 13 amino acids. The V and J ends lost 7 bases and 13 bases, in that order; junction bases with no gene match: 14. Looked up from germline, CDR1 is MNHEY and CDR2 is SMNVEV (reference sequence). This chain's CDR3 is CASKPGQVPRFFF. CDR3 bases: TGTGCCAGCAAGCCGGGACAGGTGCCTCGTTTTTTCTTT.

The chain joins TRBV27 to TRBJ1-5; D ambiguous. The CDR3 sequence is 13 residues long. Trimming shortened V by 8 bases and J by 4 bases, and 12 bases separated the two germline ends. Germline V CDR1 and CDR2: MNHEY, SMNVEV (reference sequence). The CDR3 DNA is TGTGCCAGCGGAAGAGGTAGTAATCAGCCCCAGCATTTT. This gives the protein CASGRGSNQPQHF.